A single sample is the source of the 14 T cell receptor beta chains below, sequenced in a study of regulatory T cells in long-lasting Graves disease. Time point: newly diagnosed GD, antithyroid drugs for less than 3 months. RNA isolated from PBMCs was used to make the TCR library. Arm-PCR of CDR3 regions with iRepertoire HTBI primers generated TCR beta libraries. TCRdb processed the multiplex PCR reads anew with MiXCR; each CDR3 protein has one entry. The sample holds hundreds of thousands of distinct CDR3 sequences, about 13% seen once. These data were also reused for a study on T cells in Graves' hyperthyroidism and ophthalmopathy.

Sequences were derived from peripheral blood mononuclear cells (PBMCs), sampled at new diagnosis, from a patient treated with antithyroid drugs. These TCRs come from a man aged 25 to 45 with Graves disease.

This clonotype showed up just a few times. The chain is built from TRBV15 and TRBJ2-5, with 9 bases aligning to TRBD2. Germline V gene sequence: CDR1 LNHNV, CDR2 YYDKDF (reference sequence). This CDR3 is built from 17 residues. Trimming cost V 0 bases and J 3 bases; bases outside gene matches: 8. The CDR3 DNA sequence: TGTGCCACCAGCAGAGAAATGGCTAGCGGGACGGAAGAGACCCAGTACTTC. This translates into CATSREMASGTEETQYF.

The DNA of the CDR3 is TGTGCCAGCAATCCCGAGGCACGCGGATCCTACGAGCAGTACTTC. Translating it yields CASNPEARGSYEQYF. The chain joins TRBV12-3 or TRBV12-4 to TRBJ2-7; D is undetermined. Trimming removed 7 bases from V and 1 base from J, with 17 bases in between. There are 15 residues in the CDR3.

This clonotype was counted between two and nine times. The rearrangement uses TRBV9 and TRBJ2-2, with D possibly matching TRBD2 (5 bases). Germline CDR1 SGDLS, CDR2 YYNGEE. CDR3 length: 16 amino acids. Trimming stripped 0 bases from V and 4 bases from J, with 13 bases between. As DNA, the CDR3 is TGTGCCAGCAGCGTAGATAAGCGGAAGTCCACCGGGGAGCTGTTTTTT. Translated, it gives CASSVDKRKSTGELFF.

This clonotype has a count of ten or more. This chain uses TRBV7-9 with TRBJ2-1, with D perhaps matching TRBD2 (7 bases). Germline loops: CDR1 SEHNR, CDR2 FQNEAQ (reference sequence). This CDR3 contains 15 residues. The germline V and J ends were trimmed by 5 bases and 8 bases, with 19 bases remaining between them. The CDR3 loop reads CASSRGAGPRDEQFF. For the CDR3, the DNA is TGTGCCAGCAGCCGGGGGGCCGGGCCCAGGGATGAGCAGTTCTTC. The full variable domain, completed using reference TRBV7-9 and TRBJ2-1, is DTGVSQNPRHKITKRGQNVTFRCDPISEHNRLYWYRQTLGQGPEFLTYFQNEAQLEKSRLLSDRFSAERPKGSFSTLEIQRTEQGDSAMYLCASSRGAGPRDEQFFGPGTRLTVL.

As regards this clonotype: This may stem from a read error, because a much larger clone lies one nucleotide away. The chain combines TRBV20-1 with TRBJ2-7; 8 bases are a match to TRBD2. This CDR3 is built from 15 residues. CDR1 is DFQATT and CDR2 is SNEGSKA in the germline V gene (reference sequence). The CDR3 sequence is CSAPRGGLAGAEQHF. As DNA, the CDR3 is TGCAGTGCCCCCCGAGGTGGACTAGCAGGGGCCGAGCAGCACTTC.

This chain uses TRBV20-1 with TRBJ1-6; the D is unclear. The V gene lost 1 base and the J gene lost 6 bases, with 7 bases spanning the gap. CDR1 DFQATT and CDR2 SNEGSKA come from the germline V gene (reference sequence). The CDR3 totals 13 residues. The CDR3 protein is CSARGSVNSPLHF. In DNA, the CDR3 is TGCAGTGCTAGAGGGTCGGTTAATTCACCCCTCCACTTT.

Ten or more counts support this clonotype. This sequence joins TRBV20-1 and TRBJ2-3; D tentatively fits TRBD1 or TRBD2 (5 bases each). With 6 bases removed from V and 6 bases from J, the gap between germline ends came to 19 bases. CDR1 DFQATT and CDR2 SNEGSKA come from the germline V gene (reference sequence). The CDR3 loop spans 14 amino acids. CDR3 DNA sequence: TGCAGTGCGCCGGGACCAACAATTAGGGATACGCAGTATTTT. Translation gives CSAPGPTIRDTQYF.

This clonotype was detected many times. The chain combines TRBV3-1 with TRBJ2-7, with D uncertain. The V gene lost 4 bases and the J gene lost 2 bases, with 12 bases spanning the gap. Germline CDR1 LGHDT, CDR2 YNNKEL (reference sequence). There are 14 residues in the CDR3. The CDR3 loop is CASSPRDGTYEQYF. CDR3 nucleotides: TGTGCCAGCAGCCCCCGAGACGGCACCTACGAGCAGTACTTC.

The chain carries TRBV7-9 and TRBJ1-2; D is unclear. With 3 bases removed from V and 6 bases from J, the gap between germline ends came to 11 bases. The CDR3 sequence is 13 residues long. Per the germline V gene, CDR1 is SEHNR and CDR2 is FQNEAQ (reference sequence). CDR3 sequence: CASSFWSRNGYTF. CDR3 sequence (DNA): TGTGCCAGCAGCTTTTGGAGCCGGAATGGCTACACCTTC.

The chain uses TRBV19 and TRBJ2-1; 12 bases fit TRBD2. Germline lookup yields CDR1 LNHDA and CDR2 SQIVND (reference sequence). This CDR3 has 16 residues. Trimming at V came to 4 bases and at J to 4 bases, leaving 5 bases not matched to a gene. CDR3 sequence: CASSRGLAGFYNEQFF. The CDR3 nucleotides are TGTGCCAGTAGTAGGGGACTAGCGGGCTTTTACAATGAGCAGTTCTTC.

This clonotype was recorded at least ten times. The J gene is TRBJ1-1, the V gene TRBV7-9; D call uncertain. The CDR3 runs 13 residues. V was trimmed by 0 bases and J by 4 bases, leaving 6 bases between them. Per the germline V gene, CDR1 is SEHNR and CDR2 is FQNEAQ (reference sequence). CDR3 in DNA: TGTGCCAGCAGCTTAGCGCAGAGCACTGAAGCTTTCTTT. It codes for CASSLAQSTEAFF.

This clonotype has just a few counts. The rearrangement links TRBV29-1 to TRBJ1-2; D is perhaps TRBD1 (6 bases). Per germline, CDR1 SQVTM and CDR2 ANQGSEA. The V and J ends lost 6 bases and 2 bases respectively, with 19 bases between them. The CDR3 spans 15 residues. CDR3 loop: CSVDHSGHKNYGYTF. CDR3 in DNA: TGCAGCGTAGACCACTCGGGACACAAAAACTATGGCTACACCTTC.

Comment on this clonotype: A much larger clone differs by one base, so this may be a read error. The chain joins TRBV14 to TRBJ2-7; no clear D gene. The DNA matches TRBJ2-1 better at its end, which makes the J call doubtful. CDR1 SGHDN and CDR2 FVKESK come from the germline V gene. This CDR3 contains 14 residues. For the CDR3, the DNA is TGTGCCAGCAGCCAAGAACCCGAATGCAATGAGCAGTTCTTC. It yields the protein CASSQEPECNEQFF.

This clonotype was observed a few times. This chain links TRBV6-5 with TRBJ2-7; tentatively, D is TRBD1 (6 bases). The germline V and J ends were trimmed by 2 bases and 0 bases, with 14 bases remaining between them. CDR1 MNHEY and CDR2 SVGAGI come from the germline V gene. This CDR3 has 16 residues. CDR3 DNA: TGTGCCAGCAGTTACCCAGGGGCGATGAGCTCCTACGAGCAGTACTTC. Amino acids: CASSYPGAMSSYEQYF.